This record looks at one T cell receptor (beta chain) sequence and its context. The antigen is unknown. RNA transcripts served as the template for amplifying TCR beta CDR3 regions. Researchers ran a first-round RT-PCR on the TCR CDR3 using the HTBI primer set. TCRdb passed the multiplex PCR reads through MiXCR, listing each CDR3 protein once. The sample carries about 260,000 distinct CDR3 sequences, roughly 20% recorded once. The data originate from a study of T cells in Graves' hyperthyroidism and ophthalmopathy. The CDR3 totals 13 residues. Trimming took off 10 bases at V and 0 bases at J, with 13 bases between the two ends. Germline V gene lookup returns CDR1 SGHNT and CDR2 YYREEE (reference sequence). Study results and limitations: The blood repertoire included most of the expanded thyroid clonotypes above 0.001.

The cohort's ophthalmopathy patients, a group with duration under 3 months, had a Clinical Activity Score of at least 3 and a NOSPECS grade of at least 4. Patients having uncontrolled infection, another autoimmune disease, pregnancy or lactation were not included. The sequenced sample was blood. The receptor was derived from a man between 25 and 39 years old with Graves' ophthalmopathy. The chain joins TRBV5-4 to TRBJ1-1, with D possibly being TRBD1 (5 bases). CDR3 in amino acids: CAGLTDLNTEAFF. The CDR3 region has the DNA TGTGCCGGACTGACAGATTTGAACACTGAAGCTTTCTTT.